Included here is one T cell receptor beta chain sequence, with context. Antigen: not known. The source of the sample is a study of graft-versus-host responses after intestinal transplantation. Here immunoSEQ multiplex PCR was the method, and the copy in TCRdb shows in-frame clones only, minus some. The data hold over 65,000 clones, with roughly 91% observed a single time. Germline CDR1 reads ENHRY; CDR2 reads SYGVKD. The CDR3 contains 16 residues. V gave up 4 bases and J gave up 2 bases; unmatched junction bases: 8. This sample comprised unstimulated CD4+ T cells sorted from spleen or lymph node cells, obtained before intestinal transplant. The source of this sequence is a human donor who received an intestinal transplant. This sequence joins TRBV10-3 and TRBJ2-3; 8 nucleotides align to TRBD1. As DNA, the CDR3 is TGTGCCATCAGTGTGGCGGACAGGGACCCCACAGATACGCAGTATTTT. It translates to CAISVADRDPTDTQYF.